These T cell receptor beta chains were read from a single sample in a study of cytomegalovirus exposure and HLA in healthy donors. This table comes from immunoSEQ multiplex PCR, and its TCRdb copy is limited to in-frame clones, with some not included. The table has roughly 120,000 clones, approximately 80% seen once. The sequenced sample consisted of PBMCs. The origin of the receptors is a man aged 50 to 60 in good health and CMV-seropositive. Each CDR3 is given with its conserved first and last residue. Each record gives: CDR3 DNA, CDR3 protein, J gene, clone size, V gene, D gene. A D gene is named only where the DNA matches it firmly. Rows may omit the clone size; those that give it use once, few, many or a size class.

CDR3 DNA: TGTGCCAGCAGCTTAGGTGCGACTGAGACCTACGAGCAGTACTTC
CDR3 protein: CASSLGATETYEQYF
J gene: TRBJ2-7
clone size: .
V gene: TRBV7-9
D gene: .

CDR3 DNA: TGTGCCACCCTCCCAAGCAGGGCCTATAGCAATCAGCCCCAGCATTTT
CDR3 protein: CATLPSRAYSNQPQHF
J gene: TRBJ1-5
clone size: .
V gene: TRBV28
D gene: .

CDR3 DNA: TGTGCCAGCAGCCAAGGGAACGAGAGGCAGCCCCAGCATTTT
CDR3 protein: CASSQGNERQPQHF
J gene: TRBJ1-5
clone size: .
V gene: TRBV14
D gene: .

CDR3 DNA: TGTGCCTGGAGTGGCCCCGTTAGGGGAGGCTACACCTTC
CDR3 protein: CAWSGPVRGGYTF
J gene: TRBJ1-2
clone size: few
V gene: TRBV30
D gene: .

CDR3 DNA: TGTGCCAGCAGCCGAGGACTAGCGGGAGGGGCCGGGGAGCTGTTTTTT
CDR3 protein: CASSRGLAGGAGELFF
J gene: TRBJ2-2
clone size: .
V gene: TRBV7-2
D gene: TRBD2

CDR3 DNA: TGTGCCAGCAGCCAAGAAGTAGCGGGGGGGTCCGGGGAGCTGTTTTTT
CDR3 protein: CASSQEVAGGSGELFF
J gene: TRBJ2-2
clone size: .
V gene: TRBV4-2
D gene: TRBD2

CDR3 DNA: TGTGCCAGCAGTGAATTTGGAAATTTTGCGGGAGGTCAGCCCCAGCATTTT
CDR3 protein: CASSEFGNFAGGQPQHF
J gene: TRBJ1-5
clone size: once
V gene: TRBV6-1
D gene: .

CDR3 DNA: TGTGCCAGCAGCCCCTCCCTGACTAGCGGGGCTAGCACAGATACGCAGTATTTT
CDR3 protein: CASSPSLTSGASTDTQYF
J gene: TRBJ2-3
clone size: .
V gene: TRBV7-3
D gene: TRBD2

CDR3 DNA: TGCGCCAGCAGCCAAGGGTTTGGGACTACTGGAAACACCATATATTTT
CDR3 protein: CASSQGFGTTGNTIYF
J gene: TRBJ1-3
clone size: .
V gene: TRBV4-3
D gene: .

CDR3 DNA: TGTGCCAGCAGCGCCGACAGGGAGCTGTACGAGCAGTACTTC
CDR3 protein: CASSADRELYEQYF
J gene: TRBJ2-7
clone size: .
V gene: TRBV6-5
D gene: TRBD1

CDR3 DNA: TGTGCCAGCAGCTTGGATTTTCTGGCAGGCGGGGAGCTGTTTTTT
CDR3 protein: CASSLDFLAGGELFF
J gene: TRBJ2-2
clone size: .
V gene: TRBV5-4
D gene: .

CDR3 DNA: TGTGCCAGCAGCTTAAGCCAGGGACTGAATCAGCCCCAGCATTTT
CDR3 protein: CASSLSQGLNQPQHF
J gene: TRBJ1-5
clone size: few
V gene: TRBV7-8
D gene: .

CDR3 DNA: TGTGCCTGGACACTAGCGGGAGTTGAGACCCAGTACTTC
CDR3 protein: CAWTLAGVETQYF
J gene: TRBJ2-5
clone size: .
V gene: TRBV30
D gene: TRBD2

CDR3 DNA: TGTGCCAGCAGTTGGTTAATGGGAGCTGAAGCTTTCTTT
CDR3 protein: CASSWLMGAEAFF
J gene: TRBJ1-1
clone size: .
V gene: TRBV28
D gene: .

CDR3 DNA: TGCACCAGCAGCCAAGATCTTGGGTCAGGGAATGGCTACACCTTC
CDR3 protein: CTSSQDLGSGNGYTF
J gene: TRBJ1-2
clone size: .
V gene: TRBV1
D gene: .

CDR3 DNA: TGTGCCAGCAGTTTGGGGGACAGGGCCGACGAGCAGTACTTC
CDR3 protein: CASSLGDRADEQYF
J gene: TRBJ2-7
clone size: .
V gene: TRBV28
D gene: TRBD1

CDR3 DNA: TGTGCCAAAGCGGAGGCCACTGAAGCTTTCTTT
CDR3 protein: CAKAEATEAFF
J gene: TRBJ1-1
clone size: .
V gene: TRBV7-9
D gene: .

CDR3 DNA: TGTGCCAGCAGCGTAGTGGGGACTACCTACAATGAGCAGTTCTTC
CDR3 protein: CASSVVGTTYNEQFF
J gene: TRBJ2-1
clone size: .
V gene: TRBV9
D gene: TRBD2

CDR3 DNA: TGTGCCAGCTCACCAGGGGTAGCGGGATACAATGAGCAGTTCTTC
CDR3 protein: CASSPGVAGYNEQFF
J gene: TRBJ2-1
clone size: .
V gene: TRBV18
D gene: TRBD2

CDR3 DNA: TGCAGTGCTACGGGGGAGGAAAACTACACCTTC
CDR3 protein: CSATGEENYTF
J gene: TRBJ1-2
clone size: .
V gene: TRBV20-1
D gene: .

CDR3 DNA: TGTGCCAGCAGCTCGGGCTTATGGCGGGGGGACCCCTACGAGCAGTACTTC
CDR3 protein: CASSSGLWRGDPYEQYF
J gene: TRBJ2-7
clone size: .
V gene: TRBV5-5
D gene: TRBD2

CDR3 DNA: TGTGCCAGTAGTATAGGGCTGATGAACACTGAAGCTTTCTTT
CDR3 protein: CASSIGLMNTEAFF
J gene: TRBJ1-1
clone size: .
V gene: TRBV19
D gene: .

CDR3 DNA: TGTGCCACCAGCAGAGATTGGGCATCATCTAACACCGGGGAGCTGTTTTTT
CDR3 protein: CATSRDWASSNTGELFF
J gene: TRBJ2-2
clone size: .
V gene: TRBV15
D gene: .

CDR3 DNA: TGCGCCAGCAGCTTGGTAGCGGGGGAGGACGAGCAGTACTTC
CDR3 protein: CASSLVAGEDEQYF
J gene: TRBJ2-7
clone size: .
V gene: TRBV5-1
D gene: TRBD2

CDR3 DNA: TGTGCCAGCAGCCCAGGGGATAACTATGGCTACACCTTC
CDR3 protein: CASSPGDNYGYTF
J gene: TRBJ1-2
clone size: few
V gene: TRBV28
D gene: .

CDR3 DNA: TGCGCCAGCAGCCCCTCGGACAGGGACGAGCAGTACTTC
CDR3 protein: CASSPSDRDEQYF
J gene: TRBJ2-7
clone size: once
V gene: TRBV4-1
D gene: TRBD1

CDR3 DNA: TGTGCCAGCTCACCGACAGGGAATTCACCCCTCCACTTT
CDR3 protein: CASSPTGNSPLHF
J gene: TRBJ1-6
clone size: .
V gene: TRBV18
D gene: TRBD1

CDR3 DNA: TGTGCCAGCACCACACTGGGGGCTTCCTACAATGAGCAGTTCTTC
CDR3 protein: CASTTLGASYNEQFF
J gene: TRBJ2-1
clone size: .
V gene: TRBV6-5
D gene: .

CDR3 DNA: TGCGCCAGCAGCCTCAGGGCCCCGGGACAGGGGGGTGAAGCTTTCTTT
CDR3 protein: CASSLRAPGQGGEAFF
J gene: TRBJ1-1
clone size: .
V gene: TRBV5-1
D gene: TRBD1

CDR3 DNA: TGTGCCAGCAGCTTAGTGGGTACTAGCGGGGTAGGCAATGAGCAGTTCTTC
CDR3 protein: CASSLVGTSGVGNEQFF
J gene: TRBJ2-1
clone size: once
V gene: TRBV7-2
D gene: TRBD2

CDR3 DNA: TGTGCCAGCAGTTCACTCCGAGGGAATAACCCCCGGCGTAGCTATGGCTACACCTTC
CDR3 protein: CASSSLRGNNPRRSYGYTF
J gene: TRBJ1-2
clone size: .
V gene: TRBV11-2
D gene: .

CDR3 DNA: TGTGCCTGGACAGGTAGCTCCTATAATTCACCCCTCCACTTT
CDR3 protein: CAWTGSSYNSPLHF
J gene: TRBJ1-6
clone size: .
V gene: TRBV30
D gene: .

CDR3 DNA: TGTGCCGGAGGGTCGGGCAGACTAAGGAACACTGAAGCTTTCTTT
CDR3 protein: CAGGSGRLRNTEAFF
J gene: TRBJ1-1
clone size: few
V gene: TRBV30
D gene: .

CDR3 DNA: TGTGCCAGCAGATCGGGGACAGTATACAATGAGCAGTTCTTC
CDR3 protein: CASRSGTVYNEQFF
J gene: TRBJ2-1
clone size: .
V gene: TRBV28
D gene: TRBD1

CDR3 DNA: TGTGCCAGCTCACCACTCGATCGAACAGCTGGAAACACCATATATTTT
CDR3 protein: CASSPLDRTAGNTIYF
J gene: TRBJ1-3
clone size: .
V gene: TRBV18
D gene: .

CDR3 DNA: TGCAGCGTTGAAGGGGAGCGGGGGCTGACAGATACGCAGTATTTT
CDR3 protein: CSVEGERGLTDTQYF
J gene: TRBJ2-3
clone size: .
V gene: TRBV29-1
D gene: TRBD2

CDR3 DNA: TGTGCCAGCAGTTTATCTTCAGGGACTGGAAACACCATATATTTT
CDR3 protein: CASSLSSGTGNTIYF
J gene: TRBJ1-3
clone size: .
V gene: TRBV28
D gene: .

CDR3 DNA: TGCGCCAGCAGCGACCGGGGACAGGGCTACGAGCAGTACTTC
CDR3 protein: CASSDRGQGYEQYF
J gene: TRBJ2-7
clone size: .
V gene: TRBV5-1
D gene: TRBD1

CDR3 DNA: TGTGCCAGCAGCTTAGAGACAGTGGGGCAGCCCCAGCATTTT
CDR3 protein: CASSLETVGQPQHF
J gene: TRBJ1-5
clone size: .
V gene: TRBV7-2
D gene: .

CDR3 DNA: TGTGCCAGCAGCGTAGCTCTCGACACTAGCGACCCCACAGATACGCAGTATTTT
CDR3 protein: CASSVALDTSDPTDTQYF
J gene: TRBJ2-3
clone size: .
V gene: TRBV9
D gene: TRBD2

CDR3 DNA: TGCGCCAGCAGCTTGGACCAGGGCACAGATACGCAGTATTTT
CDR3 protein: CASSLDQGTDTQYF
J gene: TRBJ2-3
clone size: few
V gene: TRBV5-1
D gene: .

CDR3 DNA: TGCGCCAGCAGCCAAGAAACAGGGGGCAACTATGGCTACACCTTC
CDR3 protein: CASSQETGGNYGYTF
J gene: TRBJ1-2
clone size: .
V gene: TRBV4-1
D gene: TRBD1

CDR3 DNA: TGTGCCAGCAGTTTATATATTTACGAGCAGTACTTC
CDR3 protein: CASSLYIYEQYF
J gene: TRBJ2-7
clone size: .
V gene: TRBV6-1
D gene: .

CDR3 DNA: TGCGCCAGCAGTTATAGCAGCGGGGGGCGGACCCAAGGTACGCAGTATTTT
CDR3 protein: CASSYSSGGRTQGTQYF
J gene: TRBJ2-3
clone size: .
V gene: TRBV10-2
D gene: TRBD2

CDR3 DNA: TGTGCCAGCAGCTTATGGGACAGATACTACGAGCAGTACTTC
CDR3 protein: CASSLWDRYYEQYF
J gene: TRBJ2-7
clone size: .
V gene: TRBV11-1
D gene: TRBD1

CDR3 DNA: TGTGCCAGCAGTTCAGGGGCCTCCGGAAACACCATATATTTT
CDR3 protein: CASSSGASGNTIYF
J gene: TRBJ1-3
clone size: few
V gene: TRBV28
D gene: .

CDR3 DNA: TGTGCCAGCACTACCCGGACGGGGGGTGGCTACACCTTC
CDR3 protein: CASTTRTGGGYTF
J gene: TRBJ1-2
clone size: .
V gene: TRBV6-5
D gene: .

CDR3 DNA: TGTGCCAGCAGTGAACTACCCGTAGGCTACACCTTC
CDR3 protein: CASSELPVGYTF
J gene: TRBJ1-2
clone size: .
V gene: TRBV2
D gene: .

CDR3 DNA: TGTGCCAGCAGAGTGGGGGCGCCGGCAGCTGAAGCTTTCTTT
CDR3 protein: CASRVGAPAAEAFF
J gene: TRBJ1-1
clone size: .
V gene: TRBV7-2
D gene: .

CDR3 DNA: TGTGCCAGCAGCTCCGGGACAGTAAACACTGAAGCTTTCTTT
CDR3 protein: CASSSGTVNTEAFF
J gene: TRBJ1-1
clone size: once
V gene: TRBV6-1
D gene: TRBD1

CDR3 DNA: TGTGCCAGCAAGGTTTCGCAGGGGGCGACTGAAGCTTTCTTT
CDR3 protein: CASKVSQGATEAFF
J gene: TRBJ1-1
clone size: .
V gene: TRBV6-1
D gene: TRBD1

CDR3 DNA: TGCGCCAGCAGCGGGGGACTAGCGCGCCGCACAGATACGCAGTATTTT
CDR3 protein: CASSGGLARRTDTQYF
J gene: TRBJ2-3
clone size: .
V gene: TRBV5-1
D gene: TRBD2

CDR3 DNA: TGTGCCAGCAGTGTCTGGGAGCCAGGTTTC
CDR3 protein: CASSVWEPGF
J gene: TRBJ2-7
clone size: few
V gene: TRBV6-4
D gene: .

CDR3 DNA: TGTGCCAGCAGCGTAGAAACAGGCCCCTACAATGAGCAGTTCTTC
CDR3 protein: CASSVETGPYNEQFF
J gene: TRBJ2-1
clone size: .
V gene: TRBV9
D gene: .

CDR3 DNA: TGTGCCAGCAGCGTCTTTGTTACTAGCACAGATACGCAGTATTTT
CDR3 protein: CASSVFVTSTDTQYF
J gene: TRBJ2-3
clone size: .
V gene: TRBV9
D gene: .

CDR3 DNA: TGCGCCAGCAGCCAGGACAACCCTAGCGGGCGAACTAGCACAGATACGCAGTATTTT
CDR3 protein: CASSQDNPSGRTSTDTQYF
J gene: TRBJ2-3
clone size: .
V gene: TRBV4-3
D gene: TRBD2

CDR3 DNA: TGTGCCAGCAGTTCAGCTAACAGGTTTTACGAGCAGTACTTC
CDR3 protein: CASSSANRFYEQYF
J gene: TRBJ2-7
clone size: many
V gene: TRBV28
D gene: .